Below are 13 T cell receptor beta chains sequenced from a single sample in a study of cytomegalovirus exposure and HLA in healthy donors. 13 Jbeta primers and 60 Vbeta primers were used for the PCR. The data were produced by immunoSEQ multiplex PCR, yet TCRdb's version contains in-frame clones alone and is incomplete. Here the sample spans about 120,000 clones, less than 85% being singletons. The sequencing sample was made of PBMCs. Receptors originate from a woman between 40 and 50 years old in good health and CMV-seronegative.

This clone was seen once. The chain couples TRBV6-6 to TRBJ1-2; D gene ambiguous. This CDR3 spans 15 amino acids. V dropped 1 base and J dropped 2 bases, with 11 bases sitting between them. The germline V gene encodes CDR1 MNHNY and CDR2 SVGAGI (reference sequence). The CDR3 nucleotides read TGTGCCAGCAGTTACTTGCAGGCGCTAAACTATGGCTACACCTTC. Translation gives CASSYLQALNYGYTF.

The rearrangement uses TRBV30 and TRBJ2-3; D is possibly TRBD2 (5 bases). Trimming shortened V by 3 bases and J by 0 bases, and 10 bases separated the two germline ends. CDR1 and CDR2 from the germline V gene are GTSNPN and SVGIG (reference sequence). CDR3 size: 14 residues. The CDR3 sequence is CAWRGLASTDTQYF. The CDR3 coding sequence is TGTGCCTGGAGAGGGCTAGCCAGCACAGATACGCAGTATTTT.

CDR3: CASSEEGGRTQYF. DNA for the CDR3: TGTGCCAGCAGTGAAGAGGGGGGGAGAACGCAGTATTTT. The chain couples TRBV6-1 to TRBJ2-3, with D maybe TRBD2 (7 bases). Germline V gives CDR1 MNHNS, CDR2 SASEGT. The CDR3 extends over 13 amino acids. Trimming took off 1 base at V and 9 bases at J, with 11 bases between the two ends.

The V call is TRBV7-9, the J call TRBJ2-7; 9 positions match TRBD2. This CDR3 region has 14 residues. J gave up 9 bases and V 0 bases, and 6 bases lay outside the gene matches. CDR1 and CDR2 from the germline V gene are SEHNR and FQNEAQ (reference sequence). This chain's CDR3 is CASSLADPAGGQYF. The CDR3 bases are TGTGCCAGCAGCTTAGCGGACCCAGCGGGGGGGCAGTACTTC.

The rearrangement links TRBV28 to TRBJ1-3, with TRBD1 as a possible D gene (5 bases). The germline CDR1 and CDR2 sequences are MDHEN and SYDVKM. Trimming shortened V by 2 bases and J by 1 base, and 12 bases separated the two germline ends. This CDR3 has 16 residues. CDR3 DNA sequence: TGTGCCAGCAGTTTAGGGCCCCAGGGTTCTGGAAACACCATATATTTT. Translating it yields CASSLGPQGSGNTIYF.

The chain joins TRBV7-8 to TRBJ2-5, with TRBD2 identical over 9 bases. There are 16 residues in the CDR3. V was clipped by 7 bases and J by 4 bases; unmatched bases: 13. The germline V gene has CDR1 SGHVS and CDR2 FQNEAQ. CDR3: CASTVGVAGDRETQYF. As DNA, the CDR3 is TGTGCCAGCACCGTGGGGGTAGCGGGAGATCGAGAGACCCAGTACTTC.

This chain uses TRBV19 with TRBJ1-1; 8 bases agree with TRBD1. CDR1 and CDR2 (germline): LNHDA, SQIVND (reference sequence). CDR3 length: 13 amino acids. V trimming: 6 bases; J trimming: 1 base; junction bases outside the gene matches: 1. For the CDR3, the DNA is TGTGCCAGTAGGACAGGGGAGAACACTGAAGCTTTCTTT. It translates to CASRTGENTEAFF.

The rearrangement uses TRBV7-9 and TRBJ2-5, with D unresolved. Germline CDR1 reads SEHNR; CDR2 reads FQNEAQ (reference sequence). V lost 5 bases, J lost 2 bases, and 9 bases lay in between. The CDR3 runs 13 residues. The CDR3 region has the DNA TGTGCCAGCAGCCCGCGAGGACAAGAGACCCAGTACTTC. Translating it yields CASSPRGQETQYF. Based on the CDR3 plus reference TRBV7-9 and TRBJ2-5, the full variable domain is DTGVSQNPRHKITKRGQNVTFRCDPISEHNRLYWYRQTLGQGPEFLTYFQNEAQLEKSRLLSDRFSAERPKGSFSTLEIQRTEQGDSAMYLCASSPRGQETQYFGPGTRLLVL.

This clone has more than one count but fewer than ten. The CDR3 nucleotides read TGTGCCAGTAGTAAAATGACTAGCGGTTGGTCCTACGAGCAGTACTTC. Translated, it gives CASSKMTSGWSYEQYF. The rearrangement joins TRBV19 to TRBJ2-7, with TRBD2 identical over 9 bases. Germline loops: CDR1 LNHDA, CDR2 SQIVND (reference sequence). The CDR3 sequence is 16 residues long. V was pared by 4 bases and J by 1 base, with 8 bases of the junction left unmatched.

This clone was recorded a few times. This chain joins TRBV25-1 and TRBJ2-1; 7 bases are shared with TRBD2. This CDR3 comprises 16 residues. J was trimmed by 6 bases and V by 6 bases; bases with no gene match: 14. CDR1 and CDR2 (germline): MGHDK, SYGVNS. The CDR3 region is CASRTPGGRAVNEQFF. Written as DNA, the CDR3 is TGTGCCAGCAGGACCCCTGGGGGGAGGGCTGTCAATGAGCAGTTCTTC.

The rearrangement joins TRBV25-1 to TRBJ2-3, with 8 positions matching TRBD2. Trimming cost V 5 bases and J 3 bases; bases outside gene matches: 10. The CDR3 contains 16 residues. Germline V gene sequence: CDR1 MGHDK, CDR2 SYGVNS. CDR3 amino acids: CASSPLTSGLTDTQYF. CDR3 DNA: TGTGCCAGCAGTCCCCTAACTAGCGGCCTAACAGATACGCAGTATTTT.

This clone was seen only a few times. This chain connects TRBV10-3 to TRBJ2-7, with D possibly matching TRBD1 (5 bases). Germline V CDR1 and CDR2: ENHRY, SYGVKD. The CDR3 contains 14 residues. The V end lost 4 bases, the J end lost 3 bases, and 13 bases lay between the germline ends. CDR3 residues: CAISGSQGDYEQYF. CDR3 coding DNA: TGTGCCATCAGTGGAAGTCAGGGCGACTACGAGCAGTACTTC.

V and J are TRBV9 and TRBJ2-7; 10 bases fit TRBD1. The CDR3 is made up of 14 amino acids. The germline CDR1 and CDR2 sequences are SGDLS and YYNGEE. After removal of 2 bases from V and 2 bases from J, the junction contained 1 base not matched to a gene. CDR3: CASSVGTGAYEQYF. The CDR3 coding sequence is TGTGCCAGCAGCGTCGGGACAGGGGCCTACGAGCAGTACTTC.